The clone carrying this T cell receptor (beta chain) was detected only a few times. The CDR3 spans 15 residues. CDR1 ENHRY and CDR2 SYGVKD come from the germline V gene. V lost 6 bases and J lost 5, with 18 bases in between. The data were produced by immunoSEQ multiplex PCR, yet TCRdb's version contains in-frame clones alone and is incomplete. Here the sample spans about 500,000 clones, around 78% being singletons. The sample is drawn from a study of shared T cell receptors in the human thymus. These data are also associated with another study on human thymus T cells. That source notes: Immunologically healthy infants in Finland undergoing congenital heart defect surgery were the donors. Apparent skewing of V and J gene usage characterized both thymic and blood repertoires.

This TCR came from a boy younger than two with a congenital heart defect. Sequences were obtained from thymocytes. J is TRBJ2-3 and V is TRBV10-3; tentatively, D is TRBD2 (5 bases). The CDR3 bases are TGTGCCATCAGGGCCAAGGGTGGAGGTGAAGATACGCAGTATTTT. Protein: CAIRAKGGGEDTQYF.